The T cell receptor beta chain under discussion was sequenced for a study of human T cells and chemical hapten exposure (TCRdb year 2021). Background for the entire study: For sensitization, 2% DPC in acetone was applied to an approximately 2 cm by approximately 2 cm area of upper inner arm skin. Weekly therapeutic DPC doses were additionally applied to the scalp of patients throughout the approximately 25-week study period. Patch testing was done on the upper back using Finn chambers containing 0.01% DPC, and results were scored after 6 days according to International Contact Dermatitis Research Group standards. The patient cohort, mostly female, included alopecia areata with under or over 50% scalp involvement, alopecia totalis and alopecia universalis. Libraries were pooled for sequencing, and variation in per-sample TCR yields was attributed mainly to small differences in library volumes within the pool. Peripheral blood TCR repertoire changes were tracked in vivo in alopecia patients during primary and secondary sensitization to the hapten diphenylcyclopropenone (DPC). Blood samples were taken from patients before sensitization (week 0) and then at 2, 6 and about 24 weeks after DPC sensitization. Under 30 alopecia patients gave blood for TCR sequencing at one to four time points (pre-sensitization, 2, 6 and 24 weeks). Paper-wide results and their limitations: Because every patient had alopecia, a presumed autoimmune disease, the patients' immune response might differ from that of healthy individuals. A positive correlation was found between the number of PT1 expanded TCRs and patch test score, with significance reached at thresholds 8, 16 and 32 but not 4. Expanded TCRs formed significantly more large CDR3 similarity clusters than pre-sensitization or healthy control sets, consistent with antigen-driven responses. After repeated subsampling, changes were observed in the strength of the expansion versus patch-test correlation and in the threshold at which the correlation became significant. No change with DPC sensitization was found in the number of TCRs above 1 in 1000 frequency, and no evidence of global repertoire structure alterations was found.

The germline V gene sets CDR1 to LGHNA and CDR2 to YSLEER. Inclusive of the bounding cysteine and phenylalanine, the CDR3 is 17 residues long. Only CDR3 DNA remains: 51 bases, in frame from the first base. Clipping removes 2 bases from V and 3 bases from J, with 7 as the unmatched junction base count. Library method: RACE. The instrument was a NextSeq 500. Library preparation attached unique molecular identifiers to individual cDNA molecules for quantitative, reproducible TCR counting. From each blood RNA sample, both TCR alpha and TCR beta chains were sequenced. In the paper's pipeline: The median number of TCRs per sample was roughly 100,000, ranging from 23,224 to 690,600. The Decombinator software suite was used to annotate V, J and CDR3 in the TCR reads. Every sample was subsampled to the same number of TCRs (28,000) for the PS versus PT1 abundance plots. Expanded TCRs were defined as absent before sensitization and observed at least eight times at the 2-week time point. TCRdb reprocessing: public reads trimmed at Q25 with fastp, clones called with MiXCR, in-frame beta chains kept. A single entry per CDR3 protein holds the most common genes and DNA from its merged rows. TCRdb's processing, not the authors' own work, is the source of the V and J calls. The sample includes about 85,000 distinct CDR3 sequences, with about 8% observed a single time. The top ten constitute approximately 2.4% of the sample.

The time point label on this specimen signifies: pre-sensitization, week 0. Explained via the paper, the treatment or condition label denotes: therapeutic diphenylcyclopropenone sensitization with weekly scalp DPC. At every patch-test visit, the blood draw took place before the patch test was put on. Patients were eligible if aged 18 to 70, diagnosed with alopecia and judged suitable for DPC therapy, and pregnant patients were excluded. Total RNA was isolated from unfractionated whole blood collected in Tempus Blood RNA tubes. Worth noting for this clonotype: Its antigen specificity is not known. Base-call qualities are not available, and no considerably larger clone is one nucleotide away.

The clonotype originates from a man aged 35-49 years with alopecia areata. Some clones in this sample may be carry-over from other donors' samples. The specimen was whole blood, collected in connection with sensitization to the hapten diphenylcyclopropenone (DPC). The sequence is built from TRBV4-3 and TRBJ2-3, and TRBD2 matches 11 of the central bases. The CDR3 in this case is CASSQWGLAGGTDTQYF. The sequenced DNA: TGCGCCAGCAGCCAATGGGGGCTAGCGGGAGGAACAGATACGCAGTATTTT.